These T cell receptor beta chains were read from a single sample in a study of T cell repertoires in cytomegalovirus infection. TCRdb recomputed calls from the reads with MiXCR, one row per CDR3 protein. The table lists about 920,000 distinct CDR3 sequences, roughly 31% of them singletons. These receptors have no identified antigens. Specimen: cultured CD8+ T cells from PBMCs, collected from culture after CMV antigen stimulation. Receptors were obtained from a human donor in good health (CMV status not recorded). Some clones in this sample may be carry-over from other donors' samples. The conserved cysteine and the conserved F or W are not part of the CDR3 here. Fields, in order: clone size, V gene, J gene, CDR3 protein. Some rows mark clone size as missing; the rest say once, few, many or name a class of expanded clone.

>few|TRBV27|TRBJ1-4
ASSLLGGNEKLF
>few|TRBV6-1|TRBJ1-2
ASSTGTGGFNYGYT
>.|TRBV6-2/TRBV6-3|TRBJ2-7
ASSYGTEYEQY
>many|TRBV12-3/TRBV12-4|TRBJ1-2
ASSSPGQDILHGYT
>.|TRBV4-1|TRBJ2-2
ASSQGGAGGRNTGELF
>.|TRBV7-6|TRBJ2-5
ARSPEETQY
>few|TRBV29-1|TRBJ2-3
SVDPDTYDGDTQY
>.|TRBV19|TRBJ2-7
ASTSGAEQY
>many|TRBV7-6|TRBJ1-1
ASSSGQARNTEAF
>many|TRBV7-8|TRBJ1-1
ASSLAVGTVNTEAF
>many|TRBV11-2|TRBJ1-2
ASSLVTGGAVYGYT
>few|TRBV19|TRBJ2-2
ASAFWGPTGELF
>.|TRBV6-6|TRBJ2-3
ASIRAVTDTQY
>once|TRBV25-1|TRBJ2-7
ANSAQGAYEQY
>once|TRBV6-1|TRBJ2-7
ASSEADSIPREQY
>.|TRBV7-2|TRBJ2-7
ASSLKAGAEQY
>.|TRBV6-2/TRBV6-3|TRBJ1-1
ASSYSKGQRRRDF
>few|TRBV2|TRBJ2-5
ASSPPGQLLTQY
>many|TRBV7-2|TRBJ2-3
ASSYLAGGRDTQY
>.|TRBV7-6|TRBJ1-3
ASSSDRGPGNTIY
>few|TRBV6-5|TRBJ2-3
ASSSTTSSTDTQY
>few|TRBV28|TRBJ2-7
ASSTGTSGRWGYEQY
>few|TRBV5-6|TRBJ2-5
ASSLALKTQY
>.|TRBV5-6|TRBJ1-3
ASSFLRDSSGNTIY
>.|TRBV6-4|TRBJ2-3
ASSDGLAGSDTQY
>.|TRBV4-3|TRBJ2-2
ASSLRKLNTGELF
>.|TRBV9|TRBJ1-6
ASSAGRGVGSPLH
>.|TRBV12-3/TRBV12-4|TRBJ2-1
ASNTPGTGPNEQF
>many|TRBV7-6|TRBJ1-1
ASSLVSGTEAF
>.|TRBV10-2|TRBJ2-7
ASSETGGSEQY
>.|TRBV27|TRBJ1-6
ASSLLGAHNSPLH
>many|TRBV12-3/TRBV12-4|TRBJ2-7
ASSFGRSEQY
>few|TRBV7-6|TRBJ2-5
ASSLAATPGTQY
>once|TRBV2|TRBJ2-1
ASSERTLMNNEQF
>.|TRBV28|TRBJ1-2
ASSFGQGIYGYT
>.|TRBV20-1|TRBJ1-1
SAAADYRGREAF
>few|TRBV15|TRBJ2-1
AISGVSSDNEQF
>few|TRBV7-9|TRBJ1-1
ASSLQGSSNTEAF
>.|TRBV5-3|TRBJ1-1
ASSAIGDTEAF
>many|TRBV7-3|TRBJ2-1
ASSLGGAHPYEQF
>.|TRBV12-3/TRBV12-4|TRBJ2-5
ASSFGPGGRAGVGETQY
>few|TRBV19|TRBJ2-1
ASSMSSGGLYNEQF
>.|TRBV14|TRBJ2-1
ASSQAVSTSGARNEQF
>.|TRBV19|TRBJ1-2
ASSSRDATSHGYT
>once|TRBV19|TRBJ2-2
ASLGASRLSTGELF
>.|TRBV15|TRBJ2-1
ATSIPTYYRDNEQF
>.|TRBV7-8|TRBJ1-6
ASSLGDMNSPLH